This passage covers 26 T cell receptor beta chains from one sample sequenced in a study of blood T cell repertoires in COVID-19. Sequencing used immunoSEQ multiplex PCR; TCRdb keeps in-frame clones, though not all of them. The sample contains approximately 230,000 clones, roughly 88% of which appear only once. Sequencing was done on a sample of PBMCs or T cells enriched from blood (not recorded which). The origin of the receptors is a woman aged 50 to 65 with acute COVID-19.

This clone has only one observation. J is TRBJ2-2 and V is TRBV2; possibly TRBD1 for D (7 bases). Germline V gene data show CDR1 as SNHLY and CDR2 as FYNNEI. This CDR3 is 16 amino acids long. V lost 5 bases to trimming and J lost 1 base, with 14 bases between them. The CDR3 here is CASSTEGARNTGELFF. The CDR3 nucleotides are TGTGCCAGCAGTACGGAGGGGGCGCGGAACACCGGGGAGCTGTTTTTT.

The chain combines TRBV21-1 with TRBJ2-7; the table's D gene call, TRBD1, was not cross checked with the DNA. TRBV21-1 is a listed pseudogene. The CDR3 is 19 residues long. CDR3 loop: CASSSAGTGRWDRAYEQYF. The CDR3 DNA follows: TGTGCCAGCAGCTCGGCAGGGACAGGGCGGTGGGACAGGGCATACGAGCAGTACTTC.

This sequence joins TRBV7-2 and TRBJ2-7, with a tentative D call TRBD2 (6 bases). V was clipped by 0 bases and J by 3 bases, with 18 bases between them. Germline values: CDR1 SGHTA, CDR2 FQGNSA. The CDR3 is made up of 17 amino acids. DNA of the CDR3: TGTGCCAGCAGCTTAGCCGCTCTGGGGGGAGGAGGCTACGAGCAGTACTTC. It specifies CASSLAALGGGGYEQYF. Combining the CDR3 with reference TRBV7-2 and TRBJ2-7 gives the whole variable domain GAGVSQSPSNKVTEKGKDVELRCDPISGHTALYWYRQSLGQGLEFLIYFQGNSAPDKSGLPSDRFSAERTGGSVSTLTIQRTQQEDSAVYLCASSLAALGGGGYEQYFGPGTRLTVT.

This chain connects TRBV28 to TRBJ1-4, with TRBD1 matching 9 bases. The V and J ends lost 5 bases and 8 bases, in that order; junction bases with no gene match: 9. Germline V lookup: CDR1 MDHEN, CDR2 SYDVKM. The CDR3 totals 15 residues. CDR3 protein: CASSMTGGRWEKLFF. In nucleotides, the CDR3 is TGTGCCAGCAGTATGACAGGGGGGCGGTGGGAAAAACTGTTTTTT.

The V call is TRBV18, the J call TRBJ2-3; 12 nucleotides align to TRBD2. V lost 1 base and J lost 4; bases outside the gene matches: 12. The CDR3 contains 19 residues. Germline loops: CDR1 KGHSH, CDR2 LQKENI. Here the CDR3 DNA reads TGTGCCAGCTCACCACTTATGGCAGGGGGACTAGCGGGTGCAGATACGCAGTATTTT. Protein sequence: CASSPLMAGGLAGADTQYF. Filled out from reference TRBV18 and TRBJ2-3, the complete variable domain reads NAGVMQNPRHLVRRRGQEARLRCSPMKGHSHVYWYRQLPEEGLKFMVYLQKENIIDESGMPKERFSAEFPKEGPSILRIQQVVRGDSAAYFCASSPLMAGGLAGADTQYFGPGTRLTVL.

The chain carries TRBV28 and TRBJ2-6; D is uncertain. This CDR3 has 14 amino acids. Germline V gene lookup returns CDR1 MDHEN and CDR2 SYDVKM. Trimming left V 3 bases short and J 3 bases short, with 6 bases between. The CDR3 DNA is TGTGCCAGCAGTTTTTCGGGTGGGGCCAACGTCCTGACTTTC. Translation gives CASSFSGGANVLTF.

The CDR3 loop reads CASSQQGFGEQFF. The CDR3 DNA reads as TGTGCCAGCAGTCAACAGGGGTTTGGTGAGCAGTTCTTC. The chain combines TRBV27 with TRBJ2-1; 7 bases line up with TRBD1. Germline lookup yields CDR1 MNHEY and CDR2 SMNVEV (reference sequence). V dropped 5 bases and J dropped 9; count of bases not matched to a gene: 7. The CDR3 covers 13 residues.

The chain recombines TRBV10-1 with TRBJ2-1, with D unclear. The length of the CDR3 is 10 residues. The germline CDR1 and CDR2 sequences are WNHNN and SYGVQD (reference sequence). The V end lost 10 bases, the J end lost 4 bases, and 5 bases lay between the germline ends. The CDR3 region is CATHYNEQFF. The CDR3 region has the DNA TGCGCCACACATTACAATGAGCAGTTCTTC.

The table lists this clone with a count of one. The CDR3 DNA follows: TGTGCCACCAAGCGGGAGGAGCCCTACGAGCAGTACTTC. It specifies CATKREEPYEQYF. The chain recombines TRBV6-5 with TRBJ2-7, with 9 bases that match TRBD2. CDR3 length: 13 residues. Germline V gives CDR1 MNHEY, CDR2 SVGAGI. Trimming at V came to 10 bases and at J to 2 bases, leaving 6 bases not matched to a gene.

The chain has TRBV7-6 and TRBJ1-5; 7 bases are a match to TRBD1. This CDR3 spans 14 amino acids. Germline loops: CDR1 SGHVS, CDR2 FNYEAQ. V dropped 5 bases and J dropped 6; count of bases not matched to a gene: 7. The CDR3 sequence: CASSPDRAGQPQHF. The CDR3 DNA is TGTGCCAGCAGCCCTGACAGGGCCGGTCAGCCCCAGCATTTT.

This clone came up once. The chain uses TRBV5-4 and TRBJ1-6; no clear D gene. The CDR3 contains 13 residues. The V gene lost 4 bases and the J gene lost 8 bases, with 10 bases spanning the gap. Looked up from germline, CDR1 is SGHNT and CDR2 is YYREEE (reference sequence). The CDR3 DNA sequence: TGTGCCAGCAGCATCGACCAGGATTCACCCCTCCACTTT. The encoded protein is CASSIDQDSPLHF.

The chain couples TRBV7-3 to TRBJ2-1; 7 nucleotides agree with TRBD1. Germline V gives CDR1 SGHTA, CDR2 FQGTGA. V was clipped by 3 bases and J by 5 bases; unmatched bases: 10. The CDR3 spans 16 residues. The DNA of the CDR3 is TGTGCCAGCAGCTTCCCAACGACGGGACAGAACAATGAGCAGTTCTTC. It yields the protein CASSFPTTGQNNEQFF.

This clone was seen a handful of times. The J gene is TRBJ2-7, the V gene TRBV7-2; possibly TRBD1 for D (6 bases). The CDR3 totals 13 residues. Germline lookup yields CDR1 SGHTA and CDR2 FQGNSA. V was shortened by 5 bases and J by 4 bases, with 12 bases between the two germline ends. DNA for the CDR3: TGTGCCAGCAGCAGGGACAAACAATACGAGCAGTACTTC. It yields the protein CASSRDKQYEQYF.

The genes are TRBV27 and TRBJ1-2; D perhaps matches TRBD1 (6 bases). The CDR3 consists of 17 residues. Germline assignment: CDR1 MNHEY and CDR2 SMNVEV (reference sequence). V shed 2 bases and J shed 5 bases, with 21 bases lying between them. The CDR3 nucleotides are TGTGCCAGCAGTTTAGCCTACTCAGGGGATTGGGCTTATGGCTACACCTTC. Protein: CASSLAYSGDWAYGYTF.

The chain links TRBV29-1 to TRBJ1-2; 7 bases are shared with TRBD1. CDR3 length: 13 amino acids. The J segment lost 4 bases and the V segment lost 7 bases, leaving 9 bases of the junction unmatched. Germline values: CDR1 SQVTM, CDR2 ANQGSEA. The CDR3 reads CSAYIQGTYGYTF. The CDR3 DNA reads TGCAGCGCCTATATACAGGGGACCTATGGCTACACCTTC.

This clone turned up a few times. J is TRBJ2-5 and V is TRBV11-2; perhaps TRBD1 as D (6 bases). There are 14 residues in the CDR3. Germline values: CDR1 SGHAT, CDR2 FQNNGV. V was shortened by 5 bases and J by 4 bases, with 14 bases between the two germline ends. The chain's CDR3 is CASSPGTIRETQYF. The CDR3, as DNA: TGTGCCAGCAGCCCCGGGACAATAAGAGAGACCCAGTACTTC.

This clone was seen just once. CDR3 sequence reads: CASSSLGQGDQPQHF. CDR3 nucleotide sequence: TGTGCCAGTAGTTCCCTGGGACAGGGGGATCAGCCCCAGCATTTT. The rearrangement uses TRBV19 and TRBJ1-5; 11 bases agree with TRBD1. The germline gives CDR1 LNHDA, CDR2 SQIVND (reference sequence). The CDR3 is made up of 15 amino acids. After removal of 5 bases from V and 5 bases from J, the junction contained 5 bases not matched to a gene.

The chain carries TRBV27 and TRBJ2-5; 11 positions match TRBD2. The V gene end was trimmed by 5 bases and the J gene end by 5 bases; junction bases not matched to a gene: 10. Per the germline V gene, CDR1 is MNHEY and CDR2 is SMNVEV (reference sequence). The CDR3 runs to 16 residues. The CDR3 nucleotides read TGTGCCAGCAGTCCTTCGGCACTAGCGGGGGCGGAGACCCAGTACTTC. It codes for CASSPSALAGAETQYF.

This chain connects TRBV5-1 to TRBJ1-2; TRBD1 matches 8 bases. The CDR3 is 14 amino acids. With 4 bases clipped from V and 2 bases from J, the junction kept 4 bases outside the gene matches. The V gene's germline CDR1 is SGHRS and CDR2 YFSETQ. CDR3 sequence (DNA): TGCGCCAGCAGCGTACAGGGGGGGAACTATGGCTACACCTTC. It encodes CASSVQGGNYGYTF.

This rearrangement joins TRBV6-6 to TRBJ1-5; 10 bases line up with TRBD1. V trimming: 5 bases; J trimming: 1 base; junction bases outside the gene matches: 8. The CDR3 totals 17 residues. The germline V gene encodes CDR1 MNHNY and CDR2 SVGAGI (reference sequence). The CDR3 nucleotides are TGTGCCAGCAGTCCGACCAGGACAGGGGGAAGCAATCAGCCCCAGCATTTT. Its protein is CASSPTRTGGSNQPQHF.

The chain uses TRBV9 and TRBJ2-1, with 7 positions matching TRBD1. Germline values: CDR1 SGDLS, CDR2 YYNGEE. CDR3 length: 16 residues. V gave up 3 bases and J gave up 6 bases; unmatched junction bases: 12. CDR3 protein: CASSAHGQDSVNEQFF. The CDR3 bases are TGTGCCAGCAGCGCACACGGACAGGATTCGGTCAATGAGCAGTTCTTC.

The chain carries TRBV25-1 and TRBJ1-4; D perhaps matches TRBD1 (6 bases). This CDR3 has 15 amino acids. Trimming took 0 bases from V and 1 from J, leaving 6 bases between them. The germline CDR1 and CDR2 sequences are MGHDK and SYGVNS. The CDR3 bases are TGTGCCAGCAGTGAATACAGGGGAACTAATGAAAAACTGTTTTTT. It codes for CASSEYRGTNEKLFF.

The chain employs TRBV10-3 and TRBJ2-7; the match to TRBD2 covers 14 bases. Trimming took 0 bases from V and 6 from J; bases not matched to a gene: 10. Germline values: CDR1 ENHRY, CDR2 SYGVKD. The CDR3 length is 18 residues. The CDR3 sequence is CAISESRGLAGELGEQYF. The CDR3 DNA reads TGTGCCATCAGTGAGTCCAGGGGACTAGCGGGAGAGTTGGGCGAGCAGTACTTC.

This clone was recorded a few times. This chain joins TRBV28 and TRBJ1-6, with 9 bases aligning to TRBD1. The germline V gene has CDR1 MDHEN and CDR2 SYDVKM. With 3 bases clipped from V and 9 bases from J, the junction kept 3 bases outside the gene matches. This CDR3 has 14 residues. The CDR3 reads CASSLRDRASPLHF. CDR3 DNA: TGTGCCAGCAGTTTGCGGGACAGGGCTTCACCCCTCCACTTT.

The count of this clone is one. This chain uses TRBV11-2 with TRBJ2-7; perhaps TRBD1 as D (6 bases). The length of the CDR3 is 13 residues. Germline lookup yields CDR1 SGHAT and CDR2 FQNNGV. V was shortened by 8 bases and J by 0 bases, with 11 bases between the two germline ends. For the CDR3, the DNA is TGTGCCAGCGCAACGACAGGCTCCTACGAGCAGTACTTC. As protein: CASATTGSYEQYF. Full variable domain (missing parts from reference TRBV11-2 and TRBJ2-7): EAGVAQSPRYKIIEKRQSVAFWCNPISGHATLYWYQQILGQGPKLLIQFQNNGVVDDSQLPKDRFSAERLKGVDSTLKIQPAKLEDSAVYLCASATTGSYEQYFGPGTRLTVT.

This sequence joins TRBV27 and TRBJ1-5, with D hard to call. This CDR3 is built from 12 residues. Germline-derived CDR1 and CDR2 are MNHEY and SMNVEV (reference sequence). The ends were cut back, 3 bases at V and 8 bases at J, with 8 bases in the middle. The CDR3 loop reads CASSLGREPQHF. In nucleotides, the CDR3 is TGTGCCAGCAGTTTGGGGAGGGAGCCCCAGCATTTT.